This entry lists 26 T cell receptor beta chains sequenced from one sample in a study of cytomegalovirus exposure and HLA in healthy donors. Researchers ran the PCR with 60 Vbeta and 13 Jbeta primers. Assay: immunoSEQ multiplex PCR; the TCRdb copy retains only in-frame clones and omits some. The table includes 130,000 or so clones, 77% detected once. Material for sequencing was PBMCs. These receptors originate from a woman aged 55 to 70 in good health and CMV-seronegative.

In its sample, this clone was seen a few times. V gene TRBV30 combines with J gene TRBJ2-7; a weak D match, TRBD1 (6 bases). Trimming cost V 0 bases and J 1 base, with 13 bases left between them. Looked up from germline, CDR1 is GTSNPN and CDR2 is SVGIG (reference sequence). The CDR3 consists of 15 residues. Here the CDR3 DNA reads TGTGCCTGGAGTGTACGCAGGGGAAGGTCCTACGAGCAGTACTTC. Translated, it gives CAWSVRRGRSYEQYF.

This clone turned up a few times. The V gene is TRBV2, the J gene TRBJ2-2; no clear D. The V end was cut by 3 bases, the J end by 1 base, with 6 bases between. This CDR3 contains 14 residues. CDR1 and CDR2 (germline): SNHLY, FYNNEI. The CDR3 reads CASSDTRNTGELFF. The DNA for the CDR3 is TGTGCCAGCAGTGACACCAGGAACACCGGGGAGCTGTTTTTT.

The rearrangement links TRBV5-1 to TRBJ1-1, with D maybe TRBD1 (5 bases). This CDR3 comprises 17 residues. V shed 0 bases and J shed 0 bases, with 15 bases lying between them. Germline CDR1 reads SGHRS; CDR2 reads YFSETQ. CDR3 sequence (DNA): TGCGCCAGCAGCTTGGCCAGGGAGGGGTTGATGAACACTGAAGCTTTCTTT. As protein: CASSLAREGLMNTEAFF.

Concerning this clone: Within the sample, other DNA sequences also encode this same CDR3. The CDR3 DNA reads as TGTGCCAGCAGCCCTGGGACAGGATATGGCTACACCTTC. Amino acid sequence: CASSPGTGYGYTF. This chain joins TRBV27 and TRBJ1-2; 8 bases align to TRBD1. The V gene end was trimmed by 6 bases and the J gene end by 5 bases; junction bases not matched to a gene: 5. The CDR3 runs to 13 residues. From germline, CDR1 is MNHEY and CDR2 SMNVEV (reference sequence).

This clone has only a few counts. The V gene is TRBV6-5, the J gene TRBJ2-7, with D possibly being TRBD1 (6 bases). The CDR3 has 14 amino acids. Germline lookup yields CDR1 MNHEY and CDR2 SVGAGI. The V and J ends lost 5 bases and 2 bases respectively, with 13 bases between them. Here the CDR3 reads CASSPRDKPYEQYF. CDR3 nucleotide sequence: TGTGCCAGCAGTCCCAGGGACAAACCCTACGAGCAGTACTTC.

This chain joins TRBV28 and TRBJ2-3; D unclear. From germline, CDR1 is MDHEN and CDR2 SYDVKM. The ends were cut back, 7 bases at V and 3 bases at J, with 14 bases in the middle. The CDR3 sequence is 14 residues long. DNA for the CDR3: TGTGCCAGCATCCATGGCAGAAAGACAGATACGCAGTATTTT. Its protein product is CASIHGRKTDTQYF.

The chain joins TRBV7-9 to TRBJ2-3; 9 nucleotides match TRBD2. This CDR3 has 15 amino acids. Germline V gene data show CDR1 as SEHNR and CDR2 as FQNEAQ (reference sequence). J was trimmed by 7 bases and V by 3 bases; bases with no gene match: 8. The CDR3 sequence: CASSLRGGAANTQYF. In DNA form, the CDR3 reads TGTGCCAGCAGCTTGCGCGGGGGGGCCGCGAATACGCAGTATTTT.

The CDR3 sequence: CASSGQGAIYEQYF. CDR3 nucleotide sequence: TGTGCCAGCAGCGGACAGGGGGCTATCTACGAGCAGTACTTC. The rearrangement joins TRBV28 to TRBJ2-7; TRBD1 matches at 11 bases. The CDR3 runs to 14 residues. Per the germline V gene, CDR1 is MDHEN and CDR2 is SYDVKM. The J segment lost 3 bases and the V segment lost 6 bases, leaving 4 bases of the junction unmatched.

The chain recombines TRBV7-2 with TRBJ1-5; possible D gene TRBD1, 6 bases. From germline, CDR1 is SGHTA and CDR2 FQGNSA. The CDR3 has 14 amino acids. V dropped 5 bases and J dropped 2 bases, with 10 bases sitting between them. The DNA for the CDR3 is TGTGCCAGCAGCCTACGACAGGGCAATCAGCCCCAGCATTTT. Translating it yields CASSLRQGNQPQHF.

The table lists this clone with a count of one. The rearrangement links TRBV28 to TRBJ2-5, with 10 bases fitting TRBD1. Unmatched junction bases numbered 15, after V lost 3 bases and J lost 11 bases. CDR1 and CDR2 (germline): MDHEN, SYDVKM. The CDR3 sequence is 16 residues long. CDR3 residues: CASSFGPGTGAGEQYF. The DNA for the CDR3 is TGTGCCAGCAGTTTTGGGCCCGGGACAGGGGCGGGGGAGCAGTACTTC.

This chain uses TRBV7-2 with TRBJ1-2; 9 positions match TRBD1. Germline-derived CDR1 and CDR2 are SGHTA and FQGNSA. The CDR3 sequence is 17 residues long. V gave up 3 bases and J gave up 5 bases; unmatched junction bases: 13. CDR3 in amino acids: CASSLLGTGQGAYGYTF. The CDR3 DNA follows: TGTGCCAGCAGCTTGCTGGGGACGGGACAGGGAGCGTATGGCTACACCTTC. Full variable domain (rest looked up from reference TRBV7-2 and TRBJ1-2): GAGVSQSPSNKVTEKGKDVELRCDPISGHTALYWYRQSLGQGLEFLIYFQGNSAPDKSGLPSDRFSAERTGGSVSTLTIQRTQQEDSAVYLCASSLLGTGQGAYGYTFGSGTRLTVV.

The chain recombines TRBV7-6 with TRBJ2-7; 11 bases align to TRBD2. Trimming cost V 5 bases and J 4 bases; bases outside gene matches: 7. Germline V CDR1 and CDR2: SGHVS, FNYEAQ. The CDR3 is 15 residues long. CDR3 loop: CASSATSGGFYEQYF. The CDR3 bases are TGTGCCAGCAGCGCAACTAGCGGGGGCTTTTACGAGCAGTACTTC.

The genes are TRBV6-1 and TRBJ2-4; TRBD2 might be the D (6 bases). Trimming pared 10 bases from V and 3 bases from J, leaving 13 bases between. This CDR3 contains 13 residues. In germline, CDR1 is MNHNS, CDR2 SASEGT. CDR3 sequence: CATEGYVKNIQYF. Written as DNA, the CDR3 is TGTGCCACGGAGGGGTATGTCAAAAACATTCAGTACTTC.

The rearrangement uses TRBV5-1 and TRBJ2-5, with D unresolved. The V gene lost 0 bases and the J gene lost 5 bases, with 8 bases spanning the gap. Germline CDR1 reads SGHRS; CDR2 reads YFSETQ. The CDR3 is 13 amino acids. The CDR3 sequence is CASSLVFRETQYF. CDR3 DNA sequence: TGCGCCAGCAGCTTGGTATTTCGGGAGACCCAGTACTTC. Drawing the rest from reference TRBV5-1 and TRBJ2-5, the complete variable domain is KAGVTQTPRYLIKTRGQQVTLSCSPISGHRSVSWYQQTPGQGLQFLFEYFSETQRNKGNFPGRFSGRQFSNSRSEMNVSTLELGDSALYLCASSLVFRETQYFGPGTRLLVL.

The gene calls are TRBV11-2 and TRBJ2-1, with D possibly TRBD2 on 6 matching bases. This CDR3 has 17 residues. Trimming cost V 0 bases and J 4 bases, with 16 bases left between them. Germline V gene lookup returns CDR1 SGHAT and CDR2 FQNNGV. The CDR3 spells CASSLEGRRGGYNEQFF. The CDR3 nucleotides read TGTGCCAGCAGCTTAGAAGGTCGGCGGGGCGGTTACAATGAGCAGTTCTTC.

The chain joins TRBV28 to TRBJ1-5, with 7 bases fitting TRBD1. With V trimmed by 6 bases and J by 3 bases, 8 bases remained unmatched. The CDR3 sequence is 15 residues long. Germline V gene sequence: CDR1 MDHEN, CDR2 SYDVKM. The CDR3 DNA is TGTGCCAGCAGCCGGGACAGCCCCTCCAATCAGCCCCAGCATTTT. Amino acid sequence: CASSRDSPSNQPQHF.

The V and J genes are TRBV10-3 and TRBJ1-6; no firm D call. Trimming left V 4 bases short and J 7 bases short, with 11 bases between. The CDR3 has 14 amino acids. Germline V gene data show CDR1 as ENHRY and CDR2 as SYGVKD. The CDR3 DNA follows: TGTGCCATCAGTGTGGAGCGACTCAATTCACCCCTCCACTTT. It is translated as CAISVERLNSPLHF.

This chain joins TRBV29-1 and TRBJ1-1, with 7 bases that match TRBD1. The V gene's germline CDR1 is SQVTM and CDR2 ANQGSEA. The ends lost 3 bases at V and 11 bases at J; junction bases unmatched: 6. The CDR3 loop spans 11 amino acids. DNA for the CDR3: TGCAGCGTTGACCGACAGGGTGCCGCTTTCTTT. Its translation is CSVDRQGAAFF.

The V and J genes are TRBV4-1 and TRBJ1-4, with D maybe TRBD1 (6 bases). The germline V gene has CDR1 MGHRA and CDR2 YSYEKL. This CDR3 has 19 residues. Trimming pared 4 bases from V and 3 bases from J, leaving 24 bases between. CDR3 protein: CASSPLVRNTGNPNEKLFF. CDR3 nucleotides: TGCGCCAGCAGCCCTCTCGTTAGGAATACAGGGAACCCTAATGAAAAACTGTTTTTT.

The CDR3 loop is CASSLAGGANEKLFF. The CDR3, as DNA: TGTGCCAGCAGCTTGGCCGGGGGGGCTAATGAAAAACTGTTTTTT. This chain uses TRBV5-4 with TRBJ1-4; weak D call: TRBD1 (5 bases). The CDR3 totals 15 residues. Between the trimmed V and J ends, which lost 0 bases and 3 bases, there was a span of 9 bases. The germline CDR1 and CDR2 sequences are SGHNT and YYREEE (reference sequence).

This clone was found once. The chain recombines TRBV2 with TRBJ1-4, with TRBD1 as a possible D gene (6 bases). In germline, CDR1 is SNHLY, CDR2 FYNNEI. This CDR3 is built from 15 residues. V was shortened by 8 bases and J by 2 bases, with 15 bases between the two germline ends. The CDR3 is CASAGRGATNEKLFF. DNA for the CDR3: TGTGCCAGCGCTGGACGGGGGGCGACTAATGAAAAACTGTTTTTT.

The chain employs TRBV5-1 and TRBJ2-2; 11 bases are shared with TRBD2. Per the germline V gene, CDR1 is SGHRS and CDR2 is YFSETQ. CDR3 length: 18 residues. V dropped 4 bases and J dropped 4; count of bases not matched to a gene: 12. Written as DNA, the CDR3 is TGCGCCAGCAGCAGGCAGGCTAGCGGGAGGCGTAGCACCGGGGAGCTGTTTTTT. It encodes CASSRQASGRRSTGELFF.

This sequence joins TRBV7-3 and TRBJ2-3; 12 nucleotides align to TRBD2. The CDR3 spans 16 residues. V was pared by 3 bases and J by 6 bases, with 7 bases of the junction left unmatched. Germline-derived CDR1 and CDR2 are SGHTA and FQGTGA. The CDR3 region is CASSFGPTSGSDTQYF. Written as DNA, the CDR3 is TGTGCCAGCAGCTTTGGGCCGACTAGCGGGAGTGATACGCAGTATTTT.

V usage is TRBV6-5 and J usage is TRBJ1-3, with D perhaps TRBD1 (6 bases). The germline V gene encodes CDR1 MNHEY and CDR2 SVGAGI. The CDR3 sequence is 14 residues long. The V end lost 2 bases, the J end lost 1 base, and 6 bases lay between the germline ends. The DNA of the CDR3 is TGTGCCAGCAGTTACAGGGGGTCTGGAAACACCATATATTTT. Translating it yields CASSYRGSGNTIYF.

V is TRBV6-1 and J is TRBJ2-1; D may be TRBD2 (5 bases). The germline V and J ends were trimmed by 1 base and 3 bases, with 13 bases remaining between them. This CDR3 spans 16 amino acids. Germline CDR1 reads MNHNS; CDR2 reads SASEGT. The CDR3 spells CASSEGWRRGYNEQFF. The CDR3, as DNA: TGTGCCAGCAGTGAAGGGTGGAGGAGAGGCTACAATGAGCAGTTCTTC.

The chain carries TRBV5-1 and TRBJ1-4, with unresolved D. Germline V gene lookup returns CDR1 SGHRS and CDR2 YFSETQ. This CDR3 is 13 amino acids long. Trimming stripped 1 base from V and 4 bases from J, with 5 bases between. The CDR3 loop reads CASSLRDNEKLFF. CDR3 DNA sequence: TGCGCCAGCAGCTTGAGAGATAATGAAAAACTGTTTTTT. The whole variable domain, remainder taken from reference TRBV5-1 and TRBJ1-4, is KAGVTQTPRYLIKTRGQQVTLSCSPISGHRSVSWYQQTPGQGLQFLFEYFSETQRNKGNFPGRFSGRQFSNSRSEMNVSTLELGDSALYLCASSLRDNEKLFFGSGTQLSVL.